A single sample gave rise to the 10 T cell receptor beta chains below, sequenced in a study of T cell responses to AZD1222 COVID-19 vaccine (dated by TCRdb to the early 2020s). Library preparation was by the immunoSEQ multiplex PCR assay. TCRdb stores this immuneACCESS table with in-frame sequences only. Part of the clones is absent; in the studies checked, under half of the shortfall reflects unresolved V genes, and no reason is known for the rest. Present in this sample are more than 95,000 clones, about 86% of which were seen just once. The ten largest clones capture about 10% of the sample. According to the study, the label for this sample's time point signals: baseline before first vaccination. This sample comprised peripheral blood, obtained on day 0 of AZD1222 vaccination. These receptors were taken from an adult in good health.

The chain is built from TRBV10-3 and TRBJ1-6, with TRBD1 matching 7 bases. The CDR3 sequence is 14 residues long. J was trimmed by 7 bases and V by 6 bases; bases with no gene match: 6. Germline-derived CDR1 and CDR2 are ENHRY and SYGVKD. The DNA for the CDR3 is TGTGCCATCAGCCCGGGACAGTTAAATTCACCCCTCCACTTT. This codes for CAISPGQLNSPLHF.

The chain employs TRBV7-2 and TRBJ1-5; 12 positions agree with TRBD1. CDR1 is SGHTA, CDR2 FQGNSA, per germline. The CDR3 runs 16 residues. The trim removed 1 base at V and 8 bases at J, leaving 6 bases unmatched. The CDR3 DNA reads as TGTGCCAGCAGCTTAGAGGGACAGGGGGCCAGGAAGCCCCAGCATTTT. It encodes CASSLEGQGARKPQHF.

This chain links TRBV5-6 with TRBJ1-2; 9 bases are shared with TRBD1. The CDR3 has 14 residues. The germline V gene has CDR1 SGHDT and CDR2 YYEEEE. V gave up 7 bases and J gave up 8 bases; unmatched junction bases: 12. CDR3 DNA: TGTGCCAGCTGCCGGTGGGACAGGGACGGAGGCTACACCTTC. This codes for CASCRWDRDGGYTF.

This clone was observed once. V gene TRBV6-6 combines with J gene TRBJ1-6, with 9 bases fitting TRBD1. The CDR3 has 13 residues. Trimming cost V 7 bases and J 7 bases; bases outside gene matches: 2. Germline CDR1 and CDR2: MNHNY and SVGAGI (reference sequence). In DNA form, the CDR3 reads TGTGCCAGCACCGGACAGGGGAATTCACCCCTCCACTTT. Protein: CASTGQGNSPLHF.

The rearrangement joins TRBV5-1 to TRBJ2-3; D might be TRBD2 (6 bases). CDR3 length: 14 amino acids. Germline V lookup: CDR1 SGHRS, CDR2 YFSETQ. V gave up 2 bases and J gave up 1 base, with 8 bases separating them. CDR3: CASSFTGGTDTQYF. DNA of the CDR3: TGCGCCAGCAGCTTCACGGGGGGCACAGATACGCAGTATTTT.

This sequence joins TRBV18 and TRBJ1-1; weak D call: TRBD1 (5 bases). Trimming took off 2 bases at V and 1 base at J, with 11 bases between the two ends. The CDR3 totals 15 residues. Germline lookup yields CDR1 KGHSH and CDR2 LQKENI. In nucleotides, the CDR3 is TGTGCCAGCTCACCATACAGACAGCAGAACACTGAAGCTTTCTTT. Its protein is CASSPYRQQNTEAFF.

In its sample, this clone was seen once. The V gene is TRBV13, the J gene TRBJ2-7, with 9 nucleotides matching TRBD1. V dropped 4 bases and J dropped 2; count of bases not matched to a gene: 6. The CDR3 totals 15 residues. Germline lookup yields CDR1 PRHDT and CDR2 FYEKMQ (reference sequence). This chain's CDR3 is CASSSPGQGTYEQYF. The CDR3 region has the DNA TGTGCCAGCAGCTCCCCGGGACAGGGAACCTACGAGCAGTACTTC.

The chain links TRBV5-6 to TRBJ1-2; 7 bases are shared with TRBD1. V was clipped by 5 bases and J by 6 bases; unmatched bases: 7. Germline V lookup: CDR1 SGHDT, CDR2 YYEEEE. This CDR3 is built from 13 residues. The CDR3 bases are TGTGCCAGCAGACCCGGGGGGACAGATGGCTACACCTTC. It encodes CASRPGGTDGYTF. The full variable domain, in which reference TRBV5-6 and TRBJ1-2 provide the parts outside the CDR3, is DAGVTQSPTHLIKTRGQQVTLRCSPKSGHDTVSWYQQALGQGPQFIFQYYEEEERQRGNFPDRFSGHQFPNYSSELNVNALLLGDSALYLCASRPGGTDGYTFGSGTRLTVV.

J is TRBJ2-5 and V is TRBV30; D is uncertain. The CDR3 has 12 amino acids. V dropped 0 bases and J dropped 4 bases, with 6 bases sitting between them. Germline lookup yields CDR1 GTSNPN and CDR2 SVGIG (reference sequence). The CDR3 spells CAWSVVGETQYF. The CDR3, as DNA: TGTGCCTGGAGTGTAGTGGGAGAGACCCAGTACTTC.

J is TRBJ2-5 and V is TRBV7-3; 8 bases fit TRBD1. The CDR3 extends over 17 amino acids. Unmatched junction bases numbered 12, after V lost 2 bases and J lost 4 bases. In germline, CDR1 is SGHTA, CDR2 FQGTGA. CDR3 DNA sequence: TGTGCCAGCAGCTTAGGACCATACAGGGGGTTAGGAGAGACCCAGTACTTC. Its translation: CASSLGPYRGLGETQYF.